The 9 T cell receptor beta chains presented below share a single source sample, sequenced in a study of Ad26.COV2.S vaccination and SARS-CoV-2 variants. Treatment defined: about 20 received Ad26.COV2.S at low or high dose, single or two shots; roughly 5 received placebo; per-sample allocation not given. Following the first vaccine or placebo injection, samples were taken on day 63. The protocol was immunoSEQ multiplex PCR, while the TCRdb copy is restricted to in-frame clones and leaves out a portion. The sample carries 450,000 to 550,000 clones, roughly nine tenths recorded once. This sample comprised peripheral blood, obtained in a trial of Ad26.COV2.S vaccine versus placebo. The receptors here all came from a person aged 18-65 years who received the Ad26.COV2.S COVID-19 vaccine or a placebo.

The rearrangement joins TRBV7-2 to TRBJ2-6; D remains ambiguous. CDR3 size: 16 residues. Germline assignment: CDR1 SGHTA and CDR2 FQGNSA. The ends were cut back, 7 bases at V and 2 bases at J, with 15 bases in the middle. The CDR3 loop is CASNSPFSAGANVLTF. Written as DNA, the CDR3 is TGTGCCAGCAACTCGCCTTTTTCGGCTGGGGCCAACGTCCTGACTTTC.

The chain recombines TRBV5-8 with TRBJ1-5; TRBD1 matches 11 bases. Germline-derived CDR1 and CDR2 are SGHTS and YDEGEE. Trimming at V came to 0 bases and at J to 2 bases, leaving 4 bases not matched to a gene. CDR3 length equals 17 residues. This CDR3 reads CASSLGTGGLGNQPQHF. CDR3 bases: TGTGCCAGCAGCTTGGGGACAGGGGGCCTCGGCAATCAGCCCCAGCATTTT.

This clone was recorded at least ten times. The rearrangement uses TRBV5-1 and TRBJ1-2; TRBD1 matches 11 bases. CDR1 is SGHRS and CDR2 is YFSETQ in the germline V gene. The CDR3 covers 18 residues. J was trimmed by 8 bases and V by 4 bases; bases with no gene match: 19. The DNA for the CDR3 is TGCGCCAGCAGCCCTGCGGGCGGACAGGGGGCTGATTGGGGAGGCTACACCTTC. This codes for CASSPAGGQGADWGGYTF.

The V and J genes are TRBV7-9 and TRBJ2-3; D is ambiguous. This CDR3 has 14 amino acids. The V gene's germline CDR1 is SEHNR and CDR2 FQNEAQ (reference sequence). V lost 5 bases, J lost 2 bases, and 11 bases lay in between. This CDR3 reads CASSGTTVTDTQYF. The CDR3 DNA follows: TGTGCCAGCAGCGGTACGACCGTCACAGATACGCAGTATTTT.

V is TRBV10-1 and J is TRBJ2-4; 8 bases align to TRBD2. V trimming: 3 bases; J trimming: 9 bases; junction bases outside the gene matches: 10. The CDR3 has 15 amino acids. Germline V gene data show CDR1 as WNHNN and CDR2 as SYGVQD (reference sequence). CDR3 DNA sequence: TGCGCCAGCAGTGAAGCGGGAGCTTCCTATGGCATTCAGTACTTC. It yields the protein CASSEAGASYGIQYF.

The chain recombines TRBV6-5 with TRBJ1-5; maybe TRBD1 (5 bases). Germline values: CDR1 MNHEY, CDR2 SVGAGI. This CDR3 contains 15 residues. V gave up 6 bases and J gave up 4 bases, with 16 bases separating them. The CDR3, as DNA: TGTGCCAGCAGCATAGGTGGGGGAGTAAATCAGCCCCAGCATTTT. Translation gives CASSIGGGVNQPQHF.

The CDR3 region has the DNA TGTGCCAGCAGTAAGGAACTCATAGATACGCAGTATTTT. Translating it yields CASSKELIDTQYF. V and J are TRBV12-3 or TRBV12-4 and TRBJ2-3; D not resolved. CDR3 length: 13 residues. V was trimmed by 5 bases and J by 5 bases, leaving 11 bases between them.

The chain links TRBV28 to TRBJ1-1; possibly TRBD1 for D (6 bases). The CDR3 runs to 15 residues. Per germline, CDR1 MDHEN and CDR2 SYDVKM. V was cut by 6 bases and J by 0 bases, with 14 bases left in between. The CDR3 DNA reads TGTGCCAGCAGCTCGACAGGATTCCTGAACACTGAAGCTTTCTTT. Its protein product is CASSSTGFLNTEAFF.

This clone appeared a few times. V gene TRBV24-1 combines with J gene TRBJ1-4, with a tentative D call TRBD1 (6 bases). This CDR3 comprises 13 residues. V shed 7 bases and J shed 3 bases, with 8 bases lying between them. Germline loops: CDR1 KGHDR, CDR2 SFDVKD. DNA of the CDR3: TGTGCCACCAGGACAGGAGCTAATGAAAAACTGTTTTTT. It is translated as CATRTGANEKLFF.